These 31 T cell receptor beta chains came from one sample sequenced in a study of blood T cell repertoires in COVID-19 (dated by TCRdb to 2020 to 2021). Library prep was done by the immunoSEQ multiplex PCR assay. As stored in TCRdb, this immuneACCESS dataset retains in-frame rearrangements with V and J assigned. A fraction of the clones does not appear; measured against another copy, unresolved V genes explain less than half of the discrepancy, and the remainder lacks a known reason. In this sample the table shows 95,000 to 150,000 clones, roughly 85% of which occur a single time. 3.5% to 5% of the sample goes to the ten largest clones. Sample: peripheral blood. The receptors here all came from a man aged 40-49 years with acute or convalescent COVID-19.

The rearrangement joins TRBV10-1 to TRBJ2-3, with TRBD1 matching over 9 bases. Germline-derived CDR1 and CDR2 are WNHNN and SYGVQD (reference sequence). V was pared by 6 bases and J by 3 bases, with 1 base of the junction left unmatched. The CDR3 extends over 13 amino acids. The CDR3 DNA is TGCGCCAGCAGCGGACAGGGGACAGATACGCAGTATTTT. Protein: CASSGQGTDTQYF.

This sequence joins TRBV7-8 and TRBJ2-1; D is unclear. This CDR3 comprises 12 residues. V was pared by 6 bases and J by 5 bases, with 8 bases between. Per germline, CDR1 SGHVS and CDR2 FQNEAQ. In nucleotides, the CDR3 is TGTGCCAGCAGTCACACACACAATGAGCAGTTCTTC. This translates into CASSHTHNEQFF.

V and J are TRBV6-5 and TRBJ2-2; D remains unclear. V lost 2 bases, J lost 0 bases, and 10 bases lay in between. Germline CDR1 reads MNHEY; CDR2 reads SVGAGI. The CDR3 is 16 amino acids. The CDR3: CASSYPPGPNTGELFF. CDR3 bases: TGTGCCAGCAGTTACCCGCCAGGCCCGAACACCGGGGAGCTGTTTTTT.

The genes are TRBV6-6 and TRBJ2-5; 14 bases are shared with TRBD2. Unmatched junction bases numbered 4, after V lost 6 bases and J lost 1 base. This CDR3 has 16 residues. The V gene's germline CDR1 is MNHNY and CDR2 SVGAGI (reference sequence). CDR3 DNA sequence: TGTGCCAGCAGGCCGGGACTAGCGGGGGCCCAAGAGACCCAGTACTTC. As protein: CASRPGLAGAQETQYF.

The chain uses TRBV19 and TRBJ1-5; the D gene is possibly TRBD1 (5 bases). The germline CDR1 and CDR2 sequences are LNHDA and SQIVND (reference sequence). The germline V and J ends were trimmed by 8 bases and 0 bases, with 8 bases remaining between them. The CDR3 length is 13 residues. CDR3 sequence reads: CASGADSNQPQHF. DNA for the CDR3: TGTGCCAGTGGGGCGGATAGCAATCAGCCCCAGCATTTT.

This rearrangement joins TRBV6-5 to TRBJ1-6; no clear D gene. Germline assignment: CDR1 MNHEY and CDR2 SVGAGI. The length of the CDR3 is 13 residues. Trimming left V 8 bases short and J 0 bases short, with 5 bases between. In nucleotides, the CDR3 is TGTGCCAGCGCGCGCTCCTATAATTCACCCCTCCACTTT. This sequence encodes CASARSYNSPLHF.

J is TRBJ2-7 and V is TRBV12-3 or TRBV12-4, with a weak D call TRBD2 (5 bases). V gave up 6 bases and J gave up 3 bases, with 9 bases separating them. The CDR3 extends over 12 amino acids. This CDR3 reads CASSLGSYEQYF. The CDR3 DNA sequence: TGTGCCAGCAGCCTGGGGAGCTACGAGCAGTACTTC.

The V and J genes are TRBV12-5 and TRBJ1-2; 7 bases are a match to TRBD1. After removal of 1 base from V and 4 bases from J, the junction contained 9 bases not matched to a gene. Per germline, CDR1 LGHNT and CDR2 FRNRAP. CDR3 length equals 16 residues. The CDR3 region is CASGLERGGLGYGYTF. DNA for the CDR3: TGTGCTAGTGGTTTGGAAAGAGGGGGCCTCGGCTATGGCTACACCTTC.

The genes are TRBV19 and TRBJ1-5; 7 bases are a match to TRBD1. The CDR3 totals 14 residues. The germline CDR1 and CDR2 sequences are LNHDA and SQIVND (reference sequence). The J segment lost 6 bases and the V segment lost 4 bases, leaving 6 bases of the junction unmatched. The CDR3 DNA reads TGTGCCAGTAGTAATAGACAGGGCTTTCAGCCCCAGCATTTT. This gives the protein CASSNRQGFQPQHF.

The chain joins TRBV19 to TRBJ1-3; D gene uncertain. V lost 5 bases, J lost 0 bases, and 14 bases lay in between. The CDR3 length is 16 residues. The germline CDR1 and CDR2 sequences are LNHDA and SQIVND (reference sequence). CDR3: CASSPRLLNSGNTIYF. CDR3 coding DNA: TGTGCCAGTAGTCCGAGACTGTTGAACTCTGGAAACACCATATATTTT.

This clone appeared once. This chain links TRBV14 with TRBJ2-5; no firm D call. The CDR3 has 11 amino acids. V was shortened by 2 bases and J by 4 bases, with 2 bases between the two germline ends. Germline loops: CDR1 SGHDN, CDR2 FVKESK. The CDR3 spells CASSQLETQYF. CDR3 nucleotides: TGTGCCAGCAGCCAACTAGAGACCCAGTACTTC.

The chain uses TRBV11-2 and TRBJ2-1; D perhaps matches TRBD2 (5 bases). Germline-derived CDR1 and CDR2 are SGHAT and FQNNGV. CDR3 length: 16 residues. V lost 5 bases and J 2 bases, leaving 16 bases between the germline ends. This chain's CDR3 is CASSILGAGPYNEQFF. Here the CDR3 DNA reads TGTGCCAGCAGCATACTAGGCGCCGGGCCCTACAATGAGCAGTTCTTC.

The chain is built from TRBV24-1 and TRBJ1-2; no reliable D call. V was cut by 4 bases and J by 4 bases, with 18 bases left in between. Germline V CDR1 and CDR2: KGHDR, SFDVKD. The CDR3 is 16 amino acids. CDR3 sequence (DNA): TGTGCCACCAGTGACCGTGGAGGTGGCTCGATCTATGGCTACACCTTC. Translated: CATSDRGGGSIYGYTF.

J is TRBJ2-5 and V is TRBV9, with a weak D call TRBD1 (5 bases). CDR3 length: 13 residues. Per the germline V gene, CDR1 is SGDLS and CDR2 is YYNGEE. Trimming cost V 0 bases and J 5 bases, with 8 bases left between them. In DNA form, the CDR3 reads TGTGCCAGCAGCGTAGTTCAGGGCGAGACCCAGTACTTC. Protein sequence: CASSVVQGETQYF.

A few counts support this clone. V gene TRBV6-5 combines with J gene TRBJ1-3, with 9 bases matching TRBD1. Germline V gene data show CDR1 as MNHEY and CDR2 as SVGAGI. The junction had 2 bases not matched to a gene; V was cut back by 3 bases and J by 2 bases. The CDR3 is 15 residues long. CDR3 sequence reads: CASSYRQGAGNTIYF. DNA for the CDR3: TGTGCCAGCAGTTATAGACAGGGGGCTGGAAACACCATATATTTT.

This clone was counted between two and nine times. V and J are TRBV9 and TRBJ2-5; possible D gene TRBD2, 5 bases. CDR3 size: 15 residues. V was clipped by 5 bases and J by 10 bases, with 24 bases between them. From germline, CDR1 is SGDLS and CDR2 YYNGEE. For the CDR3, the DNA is TGTGCCAGCAGTAAGGGTTTGGGTTTTGGAGGAGACCAGTACTTC. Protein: CASSKGLGFGGDQYF. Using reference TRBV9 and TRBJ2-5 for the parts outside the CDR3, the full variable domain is DSGVTQTPKHLITATGQRVTLRCSPRSGDLSVYWYQQSLDQGLQFLIQYYNGEERAKGNILERFSAQQFPDLHSELNLSSLELGDSALYFCASSKGLGFGGDQYFGPGTRLLVL.

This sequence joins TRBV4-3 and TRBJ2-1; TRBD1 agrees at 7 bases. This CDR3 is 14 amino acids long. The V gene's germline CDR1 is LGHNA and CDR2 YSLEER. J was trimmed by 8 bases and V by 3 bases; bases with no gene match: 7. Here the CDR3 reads CASSHDREIDEQFF. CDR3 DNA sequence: TGCGCCAGCAGCCATGACAGGGAGATCGATGAGCAGTTCTTC.

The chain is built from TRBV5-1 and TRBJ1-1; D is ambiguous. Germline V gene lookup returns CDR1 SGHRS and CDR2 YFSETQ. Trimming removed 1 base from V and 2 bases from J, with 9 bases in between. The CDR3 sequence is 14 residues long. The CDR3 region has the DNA TGCGCCAGCAGCTTGAGTGAGGAAAACACTGAAGCTTTCTTT. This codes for CASSLSEENTEAFF. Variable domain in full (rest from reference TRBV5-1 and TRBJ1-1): KAGVTQTPRYLIKTRGQQVTLSCSPISGHRSVSWYQQTPGQGLQFLFEYFSETQRNKGNFPGRFSGRQFSNSRSEMNVSTLELGDSALYLCASSLSEENTEAFFGQGTRLTVV.

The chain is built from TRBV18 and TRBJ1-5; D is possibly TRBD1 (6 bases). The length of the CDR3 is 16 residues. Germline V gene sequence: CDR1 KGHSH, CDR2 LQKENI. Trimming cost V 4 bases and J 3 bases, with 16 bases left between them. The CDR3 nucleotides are TGTGCCAGCTCACTAGAGCGGGGGGCACTCAATCAGCCCCAGCATTTT. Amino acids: CASSLERGALNQPQHF.

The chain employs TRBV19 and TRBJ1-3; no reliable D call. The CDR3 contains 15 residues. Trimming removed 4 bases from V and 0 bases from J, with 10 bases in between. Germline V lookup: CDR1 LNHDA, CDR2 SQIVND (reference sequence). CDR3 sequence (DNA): TGTGCCAGTAGTAAAACAGAATTCTCTGGAAACACCATATATTTT. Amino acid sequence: CASSKTEFSGNTIYF.

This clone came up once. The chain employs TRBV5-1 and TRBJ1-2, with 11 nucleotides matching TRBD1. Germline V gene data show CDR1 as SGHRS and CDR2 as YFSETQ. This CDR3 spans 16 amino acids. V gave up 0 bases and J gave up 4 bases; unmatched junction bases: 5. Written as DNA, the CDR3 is TGCGCCAGCAGCTTGGCCGGGACAGGGGGATTCTATGGCTACACCTTC. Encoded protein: CASSLAGTGGFYGYTF.

The CDR3 loop reads CASSEGAHSNQPQHF. The CDR3 bases are TGCGCCAGCAGCGAAGGGGCGCATAGCAATCAGCCCCAGCATTTT. The chain links TRBV5-1 to TRBJ1-5; a possible D gene is TRBD1 (5 bases). Trimming removed 4 bases at V and 0 bases at J, with 11 bases between. The germline gives CDR1 SGHRS, CDR2 YFSETQ. This CDR3 region has 15 residues. The complete variable domain, with remaining parts taken from reference TRBV5-1 and TRBJ1-5, reads KAGVTQTPRYLIKTRGQQVTLSCSPISGHRSVSWYQQTPGQGLQFLFEYFSETQRNKGNFPGRFSGRQFSNSRSEMNVSTLELGDSALYLCASSEGAHSNQPQHFGDGTRLSIL.

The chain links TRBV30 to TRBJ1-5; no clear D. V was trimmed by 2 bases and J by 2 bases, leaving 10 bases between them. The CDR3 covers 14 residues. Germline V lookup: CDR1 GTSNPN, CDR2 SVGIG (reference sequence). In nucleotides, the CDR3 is TGTGCCTGGAGTCGGGATGTGGGCAATCAGCCCCAGCATTTT. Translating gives CAWSRDVGNQPQHF.

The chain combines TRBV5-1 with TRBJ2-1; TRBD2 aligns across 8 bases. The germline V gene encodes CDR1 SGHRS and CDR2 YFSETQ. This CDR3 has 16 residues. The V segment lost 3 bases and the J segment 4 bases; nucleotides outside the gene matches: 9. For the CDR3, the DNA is TGCGCCAGCAGCTCCTTGAGCGGGGGCCCTTACAATGAGCAGTTCTTC. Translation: CASSSLSGGPYNEQFF.

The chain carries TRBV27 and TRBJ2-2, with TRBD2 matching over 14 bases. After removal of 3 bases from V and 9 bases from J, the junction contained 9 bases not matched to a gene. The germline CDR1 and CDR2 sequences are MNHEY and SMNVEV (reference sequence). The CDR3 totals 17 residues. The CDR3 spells CASSFLRTSGRIRELFF. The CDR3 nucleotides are TGTGCCAGCAGTTTCCTTCGGACTAGCGGGAGGATTAGGGAGCTGTTTTTT.

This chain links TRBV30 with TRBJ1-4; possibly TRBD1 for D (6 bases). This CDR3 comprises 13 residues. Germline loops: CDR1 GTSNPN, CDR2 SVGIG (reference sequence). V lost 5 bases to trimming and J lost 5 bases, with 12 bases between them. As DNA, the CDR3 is TGTGCCTGGCACAGGGACGTGAATGAAAAACTGTTTTTT. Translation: CAWHRDVNEKLFF.

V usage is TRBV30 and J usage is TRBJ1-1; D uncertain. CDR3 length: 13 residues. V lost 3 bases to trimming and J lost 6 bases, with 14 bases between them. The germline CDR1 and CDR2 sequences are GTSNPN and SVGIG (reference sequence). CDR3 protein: CAWRAGGSAEAFF. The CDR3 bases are TGTGCCTGGAGGGCGGGAGGGAGTGCTGAAGCTTTCTTT. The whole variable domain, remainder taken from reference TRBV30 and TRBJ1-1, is SQTIHQWPATLVQPVGSPLSLECTVEGTSNPNLYWYRQAAGRGLQLLFYSVGIGQISSEVPQNLSASRPQDRQFILSSKKLLLSDSGFYLCAWRAGGSAEAFFGQGTRLTVV.

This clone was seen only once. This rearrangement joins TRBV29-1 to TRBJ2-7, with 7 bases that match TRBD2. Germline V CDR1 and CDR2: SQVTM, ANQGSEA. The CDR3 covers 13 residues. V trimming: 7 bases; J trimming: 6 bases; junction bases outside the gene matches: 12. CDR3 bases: TGCAGCGGCAAGCGGGATAGGTGGGGCGAGCAGTACTTC. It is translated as CSGKRDRWGEQYF.

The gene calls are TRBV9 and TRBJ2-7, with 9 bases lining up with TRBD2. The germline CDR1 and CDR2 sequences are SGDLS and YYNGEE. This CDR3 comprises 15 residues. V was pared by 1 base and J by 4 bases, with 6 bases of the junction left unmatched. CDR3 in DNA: TGTGCCAGCAGCGTATCTGGCGGGAGGGGGTACGAGCAGTACTTC. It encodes CASSVSGGRGYEQYF.

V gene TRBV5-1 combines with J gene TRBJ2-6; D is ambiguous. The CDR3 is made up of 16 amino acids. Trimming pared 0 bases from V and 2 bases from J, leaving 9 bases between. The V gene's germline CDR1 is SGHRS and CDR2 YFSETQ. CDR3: CASSLVGRAGANVLTF. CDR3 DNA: TGCGCCAGCAGCTTGGTTGGGCGAGCTGGGGCCAACGTCCTGACTTTC.

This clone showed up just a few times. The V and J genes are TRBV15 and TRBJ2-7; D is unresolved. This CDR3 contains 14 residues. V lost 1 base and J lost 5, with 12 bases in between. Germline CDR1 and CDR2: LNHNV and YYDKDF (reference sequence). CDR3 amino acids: CATSRGVAWDEQYF. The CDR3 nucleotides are TGTGCCACCAGCAGAGGGGTAGCATGGGACGAGCAGTACTTC.